This T cell receptor (beta chain) was sequenced during a study of T-cell memory formation after mild COVID-19. Study-level findings and limits: Confirmation was lacking for SARS-CoV-2 specificity of second-wave clones that peaked on day 37. Within pre-infection memory, some responding clones were found, suggesting cross-reactive memory joined. Later expanders leaned toward CD4+, whereas clones contracting from day 15 to 85 were balanced CD4/CD8.

Ten or more counts support this clonotype. The target antigen is unknown. The CDR3 sequence is 18 residues long. V trimming: 5 bases; J trimming: 4 bases; junction bases outside the gene matches: 16. The germline V gene has CDR1 SGHTA and CDR2 FQGNSA. TCRdb re-called the 5' RACE reads with MiXCR, one entry per CDR3 protein. The sample shows some 160,000 distinct CDR3 sequences, 13% of them seen only once. This receptor was identified in a man aged 18 to 30 who had mild COVID-19 (a few samples of this study predate the infection). Cell type and time point are not known. The chain recombines TRBV7-2 with TRBJ2-1, with 8 bases lining up with TRBD2. The sample taken for sequencing was PBMCs or a T cell subset sorted from them (not recorded which). CDR3 protein: CASSPSGGSGNLYNEQFF. CDR3 nucleotide sequence: TGTGCCAGCAGCCCCAGTGGGGGTAGCGGGAATCTTTACAATGAGCAGTTCTTC.